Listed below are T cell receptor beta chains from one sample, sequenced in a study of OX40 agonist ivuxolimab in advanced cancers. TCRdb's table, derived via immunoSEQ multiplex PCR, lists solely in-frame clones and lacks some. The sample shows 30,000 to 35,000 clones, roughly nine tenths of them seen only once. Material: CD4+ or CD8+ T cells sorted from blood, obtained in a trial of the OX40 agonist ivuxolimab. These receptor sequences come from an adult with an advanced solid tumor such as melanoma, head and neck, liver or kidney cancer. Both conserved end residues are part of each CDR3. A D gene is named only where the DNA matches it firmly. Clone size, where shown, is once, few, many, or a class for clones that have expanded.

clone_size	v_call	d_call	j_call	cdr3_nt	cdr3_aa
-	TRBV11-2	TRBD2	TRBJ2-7	TGTGCCAGCAGCTCGTTTAGCGGGAGGCCCTACGAGCAGTACTTC	CASSSFSGRPYEQYF
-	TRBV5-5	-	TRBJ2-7	TGTGCCAGCACCAACCCCGTCGGACACGGAAACACCTACGAGCAGTACTTC	CASTNPVGHGNTYEQYF
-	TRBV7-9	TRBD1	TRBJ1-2	TGTGCCAGCAGCTGGGGAGGGACAGCAAATAACTATGGCTACACCTTC	CASSWGGTANNYGYTF
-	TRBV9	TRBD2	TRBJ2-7	TGTGCCAGCAGCCCATCCGGGACTAGCGGAGGGTACGAGCAGTACTTC	CASSPSGTSGGYEQYF
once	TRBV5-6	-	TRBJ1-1	TGTGCCAGCAGCTCGCCCGCGAACACTGAAGCTTTCTTT	CASSSPANTEAFF
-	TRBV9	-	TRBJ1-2	TGTGCCAGCAGCGTAGACATGGGGTTGAGCGGCTACACCTTC	CASSVDMGLSGYTF
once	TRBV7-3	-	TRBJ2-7	TGTGCCAGCAGCTTAACCGGGGGATCCTACGAGCAGTACTTC	CASSLTGGSYEQYF
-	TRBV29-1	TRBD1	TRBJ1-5	TGCAGCGTTCACCCAGGGGGCGGTCAGCCCCAGCATTTT	CSVHPGGGQPQHF
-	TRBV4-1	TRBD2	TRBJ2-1	TGCGCCAGCAGCCAAGACCGGACTAGCGGGAGGGTTGAGCAGTTCTTC	CASSQDRTSGRVEQFF
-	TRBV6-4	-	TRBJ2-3	TGTGCCAGCAGTGACTCGGGAGGCACAGATACGCAGTATTTT	CASSDSGGTDTQYF
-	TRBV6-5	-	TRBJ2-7	TGTGCCAGCAGTAAGAGAGGGCGGGTCTACGAGCAGTACTTC	CASSKRGRVYEQYF
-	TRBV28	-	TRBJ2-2	TGTGCCAGCAGTTTAAGCCCCGACAGCTTCACCGGGGAGCTGTTTTTT	CASSLSPDSFTGELFF
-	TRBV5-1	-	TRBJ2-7	TGCGCCAGCAGCTCTTCCATCGTTGCCAGGTCCGCTAACGAGCAGTACTTC	CASSSSIVARSANEQYF
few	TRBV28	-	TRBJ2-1	TGTGCCAGCAGTTTATACTACAATGAGCAGTTCTTC	CASSLYYNEQFF
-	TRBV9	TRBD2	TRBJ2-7	TGTGCCAGCAGCACACCCCGGGATAGCGGGAGTGACGAGCAGTACTTC	CASSTPRDSGSDEQYF
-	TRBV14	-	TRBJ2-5	TGTGCCAGCAGCCAAGATGGAGGGGCGGTAGGAGACCCCACGGAGACCCAGTACTTC	CASSQDGGAVGDPTETQYF
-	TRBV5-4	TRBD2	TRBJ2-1	TGTGCCAGCAGCTTGGATCGTCTAGCGGCCTCCTACAATGAGCAGTTCTTC	CASSLDRLAASYNEQFF
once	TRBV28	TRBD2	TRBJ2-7	TGTGCCAGCAACGCCCCCCGACTAGCGGGAGGATCCTACGAGCAGTACTTC	CASNAPRLAGGSYEQYF
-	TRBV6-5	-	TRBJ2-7	TGTGCCAGCAGTTACTCCCCGATCTACGAGCAGTACTTC	CASSYSPIYEQYF
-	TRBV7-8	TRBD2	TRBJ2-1	TGTGCCAGCAGCCTAAAAGCGGGAGGAATCTTCAATGAGCAGTTCTTC	CASSLKAGGIFNEQFF
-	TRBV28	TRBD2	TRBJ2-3	TGTGCCAGCAGTTTATGGGCGCCCGGGAGCGGGAGTTCAGATACGCAGTATTTT	CASSLWAPGSGSSDTQYF
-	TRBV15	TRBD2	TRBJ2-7	TGTGCCACCAGCATTCTCCGTAGCGGGAGTCCCTACGAGCAGTACTTC	CATSILRSGSPYEQYF
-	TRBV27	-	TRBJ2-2	TGTGCCAGCGGGCCAAACACCGGGGAGCTGTTTTTT	CASGPNTGELFF
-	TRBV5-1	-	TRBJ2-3	TGCGCCAGCAGCTTGGACGGAACTAGCACAGATACGCAGTATTTT	CASSLDGTSTDTQYF
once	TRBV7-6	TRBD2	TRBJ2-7	TGTGCCAGCAGCGCGTTACTAGCGGGAGTAGCCTACGAGCAGTACTTC	CASSALLAGVAYEQYF
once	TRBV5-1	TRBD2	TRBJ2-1	TGCGCCAGCAGCTTGGAACCAGGACTAGCGGGAGTTGAGCAGTTCTTC	CASSLEPGLAGVEQFF
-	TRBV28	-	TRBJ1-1	TGTGCCAGCGGTCCAGCCGAATACTTGAACACTGAAGCTTTCTTT	CASGPAEYLNTEAFF
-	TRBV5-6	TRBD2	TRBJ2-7	TGTGCCAGCAGCTGGGGTGGGACTAGCATCACTCACTTCTTC	CASSWGGTSITHFF
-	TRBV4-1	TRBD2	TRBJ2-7	TGCGCCAGCAGTCGACTAGCGGGAGGCGAGCAGTACTTC	CASSRLAGGEQYF
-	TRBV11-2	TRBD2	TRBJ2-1	TGTGCCAGCAGCCACAGCGGGAGCTCCTACAATGAGCAGTTCTTC	CASSHSGSSYNEQFF
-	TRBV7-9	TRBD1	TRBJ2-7	TGTGCCAGCAGCTTAGACAGGGGGTGGGGGGACGAGCAGTACTTC	CASSLDRGWGDEQYF
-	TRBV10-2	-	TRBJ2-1	TGCGCCAGCAGTGAGAGGCAGACCGTAGTCGATGAGCAGTTCTTC	CASSERQTVVDEQFF
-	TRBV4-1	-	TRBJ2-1	TGCGCCAGCAGCCAAGCCTTGCGGACCGCGGGTGAGCAGTTCTTC	CASSQALRTAGEQFF
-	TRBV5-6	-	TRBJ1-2	TGTGCCAGCAGCCCCCCCGGGGCCGTGTACTATGGCTACACCTTC	CASSPPGAVYYGYTF
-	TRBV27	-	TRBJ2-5	TGTGCCAGCAGTTCCTCAGGGGAGCAGTACTTC	CASSSSGEQYF
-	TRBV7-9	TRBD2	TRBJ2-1	TGTGCCAGCACCACGGTCGCGGGAGTGGAGGGCTACAATGAGCAGTTCTTC	CASTTVAGVEGYNEQFF
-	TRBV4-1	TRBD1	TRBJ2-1	TGCGCCAGCAGCCAAGATCTTTGGGCAGGGGGTGTTCATGAGCAGTTCTTC	CASSQDLWAGGVHEQFF
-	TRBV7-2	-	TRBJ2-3	TGTGCCAGCAGCGGGGGGGGCGTTCTCACAGATACGCAGTATTTT	CASSGGGVLTDTQYF
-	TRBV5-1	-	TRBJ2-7	TGCGCCAGCAGCTTAGCCGGGGCCGAAACCACTACGAGGCAGTACTTC	CASSLAGAETTTRQYF
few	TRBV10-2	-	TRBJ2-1	TGCGCCAGCAGTGAGAACACAGGCCCTAGGGAGCAGTTCTTC	CASSENTGPREQFF
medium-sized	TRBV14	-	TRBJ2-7	TGTGCCAGCAGCCAAGGGGGTTACGAGCAGTACTTC	CASSQGGYEQYF
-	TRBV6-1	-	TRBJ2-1	TGTGCCAGCAGTGAACTACTAGCAGACAACTACAATGAGCAGTTCTTC	CASSELLADNYNEQFF
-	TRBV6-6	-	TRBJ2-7	TGTGCCAGCAGGACGGGATTTGGCCCCCACGAGCAGTACTTC	CASRTGFGPHEQYF
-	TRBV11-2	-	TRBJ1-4	TGTGCCAGCAGCCCGTCCCCAGGGCTAAATGAAAAACTGTTTTTT	CASSPSPGLNEKLFF
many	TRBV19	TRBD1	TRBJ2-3	TGTGCCAGTAGTAAAGGACAGGGGGCAGATACGCAGTATTTT	CASSKGQGADTQYF
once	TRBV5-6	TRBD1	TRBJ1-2	TGTGCCAGCAGCTTGGTGACAGGGAGGAGGCATGGCTACACCTTC	CASSLVTGRRHGYTF
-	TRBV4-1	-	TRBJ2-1	TGCGCCAGCAGCCAAGACCCGCCGGGGACCTACAATGAGCAGTTCTTC	CASSQDPPGTYNEQFF
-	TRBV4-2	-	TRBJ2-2	TGTGCCAGCAGCCAAGAAGATGGCCCCACCGGGGAGCTGTTTTTT	CASSQEDGPTGELFF
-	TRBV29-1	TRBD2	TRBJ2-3	TGCAGCGTTGAGGGACTAGCTAGCACAGATACGCAGTATTTT	CSVEGLASTDTQYF
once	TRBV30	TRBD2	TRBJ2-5	TGTGCCTGGAGTGTACGTCAGCGGGAGGTTTCAGAGACCCAGTACTTC	CAWSVRQREVSETQYF
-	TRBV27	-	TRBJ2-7	TGTGCCAGCAGTACATCACCCTCCTACGAGCAGTACTTC	CASSTSPSYEQYF
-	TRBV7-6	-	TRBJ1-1	TGTGCCAGCAGCTTAGTTGGGAACACTGAAGCTTTCTTT	CASSLVGNTEAFF
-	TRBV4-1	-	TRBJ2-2	TGCGCCAGCAGCCAATCGCCCCTTGCTCCCGGGGAGCTGTTTTTT	CASSQSPLAPGELFF
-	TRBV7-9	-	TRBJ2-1	TGTGCCAGCAGCTTTAGCTCCTACAATGAGCAGTTCTTC	CASSFSSYNEQFF
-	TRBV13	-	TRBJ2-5	TGTGCCAGCAGCTTAAGTGTAGAGACCCAGTACTTC	CASSLSVETQYF
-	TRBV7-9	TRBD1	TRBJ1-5	TGTGCCAGCAGCTGGTCTGGGACAGGGCACAATCAGCCCCAGCATTTT	CASSWSGTGHNQPQHF